This T cell receptor beta chain was sequenced during a study of T cell responses to AZD1222 COVID-19 vaccine. Study conclusions and caveats: Across spike, vaccine-associated CD4 TCRs were found, dominant at 160-218 and 743-854. Nearly half of spike-specific TCRs reportedly target unmutated variant regions.

Of note for this clone: Its antigen is currently unknown.

Data came from immunoSEQ multiplex PCR; TCRdb stores just in-frame clones and leaves some out. The data contain about 130,000 clones, 85% to 95% of them singletons. Recipients boosted at about 4 weeks or about 12 weeks are pooled. Trimming took 6 bases from V and 2 from J, leaving 14 bases between them. The CDR3 loop spans 15 amino acids. The germline V gene encodes CDR1 ENHRY and CDR2 SYGVKD. The clonotype originates from an adult who received the AZD1222 COVID-19 vaccine. The J gene is TRBJ2-1, the V gene TRBV10-3; the D is unclear. The sequenced sample was peripheral blood, obtained 28 days after the second AZD1222 dose. The CDR3 is CAISRDGATYNEQFF. For the CDR3, the DNA is TGTGCCATCAGCCGTGACGGAGCAACCTACAATGAGCAGTTCTTC.